The 9 T cell receptor beta chains in this list originate from one sample, sequenced in a study of blood T cell repertoires in COVID-19. Libraries were prepared by immunoSEQ multiplex PCR; TCRdb keeps only in-frame clonotypes and omits some of them. In the table there are approximately 150,000 clones, about 89% of which are singletons. Material: peripheral blood. The receptors shown here come from a man in his forties or fifties who had recovered from COVID-19.

The chain combines TRBV4-1 with TRBJ1-1; 8 bases fit TRBD1. The V segment lost 6 bases and the J segment 3 bases; nucleotides outside the gene matches: 15. Germline-derived CDR1 and CDR2 are MGHRA and YSYEKL. This CDR3 is 17 amino acids long. CDR3 coding DNA: TGCGCCAGCAGGCAGAACCCAGGGGGCGGCGGAGACACTGAAGCTTTCTTT. This translates into CASRQNPGGGGDTEAFF.

On this clone itself: Other DNA sequences in this specimen translate into the identical CDR3. J is TRBJ1-5 and V is TRBV2, with a tentative D call TRBD1 (5 bases). The V end lost 8 bases, the J end lost 4 bases, and 12 bases lay between the germline ends. The CDR3 runs 13 residues. Per germline, CDR1 SNHLY and CDR2 FYNNEI. The CDR3 reads CASRGTGNQPQHF. DNA for the CDR3: TGTGCCAGCCGCGGGACGGGGAATCAGCCCCAGCATTTT.

This rearrangement joins TRBV7-2 to TRBJ2-7, with TRBD2 matching over 9 bases. Trimming cost V 4 bases and J 7 bases; bases outside gene matches: 5. The CDR3 consists of 13 residues. Germline CDR1 SGHTA, CDR2 FQGNSA. CDR3 residues: CASSSGGGGEQYF. In DNA, the CDR3 is TGTGCCAGCAGCTCCGGCGGGGGGGGAGAGCAGTACTTC.

This chain links TRBV11-2 with TRBJ2-4; the match to TRBD1 covers 11 bases. The CDR3 consists of 16 residues. Germline V lookup: CDR1 SGHAT, CDR2 FQNNGV. V shed 4 bases, J shed 2 bases, and the junction held 4 bases outside the gene matches. CDR3 bases: TGTGCCAGCAGCTCCGGGACAGGGGGTACCAAAAACATTCAGTACTTC. Translating it yields CASSSGTGGTKNIQYF.

The J gene is TRBJ1-1, the V gene TRBV15; no clear D gene. V was clipped by 4 bases and J by 5 bases, with 17 bases between them. This CDR3 spans 15 amino acids. Germline loops: CDR1 LNHNV, CDR2 YYDKDF (reference sequence). The CDR3 is CATSTAGRRVTEAFF. Written as DNA, the CDR3 is TGTGCCACCAGCACGGCGGGGAGGAGGGTGACTGAAGCTTTCTTT.

The chain links TRBV7-2 to TRBJ2-1; TRBD1 matches 10 bases. V was pared by 4 bases and J by 0 bases, with 9 bases of the junction left unmatched. The V gene's germline CDR1 is SGHTA and CDR2 FQGNSA. The CDR3 totals 18 residues. The CDR3 loop is CASSSGQGTLSSYNEQFF. CDR3 DNA sequence: TGTGCCAGCAGCTCGGGACAGGGGACCTTGAGCTCCTACAATGAGCAGTTCTTC.

This clone was seen only once. V usage is TRBV13 and J usage is TRBJ2-7, with D maybe TRBD2 (6 bases). The V end lost 5 bases, the J end lost 0 bases, and 8 bases lay between the germline ends. Germline CDR1 reads PRHDT; CDR2 reads FYEKMQ (reference sequence). This CDR3 contains 13 residues. The CDR3 DNA is TGTGCCAGCAGCGGCGGGAACTCCTACGAGCAGTACTTC. Protein: CASSGGNSYEQYF.

This clone was detected only once. Here the CDR3 reads CASSYSPSGGIGELFF. The CDR3 coding sequence is TGTGCCAGCAGTTACTCACCTAGCGGGGGAATCGGGGAGCTGTTTTTT. The chain joins TRBV6-5 to TRBJ2-2, with 10 positions matching TRBD2. CDR1 and CDR2 from the germline V gene are MNHEY and SVGAGI. J lost 7 bases, V lost 0 bases, and 5 bases had no gene match. This CDR3 region has 16 residues.

This chain connects TRBV30 to TRBJ2-7; D is possibly TRBD1 (6 bases). CDR1 is GTSNPN, CDR2 SVGIG, per germline (reference sequence). This CDR3 is built from 13 residues. Deletions cut 3 bases from V and 2 bases from J, with 11 bases between. The CDR3 spells CAWRKDSPYEQYF. As DNA, the CDR3 is TGTGCCTGGAGAAAGGACAGCCCCTACGAGCAGTACTTC. The variable domain in full, with the rest retrieved from reference TRBV30 and TRBJ2-7, is SQTIHQWPATLVQPVGSPLSLECTVEGTSNPNLYWYRQAAGRGLQLLFYSVGIGQISSEVPQNLSASRPQDRQFILSSKKLLLSDSGFYLCAWRKDSPYEQYFGPGTRLTVT.